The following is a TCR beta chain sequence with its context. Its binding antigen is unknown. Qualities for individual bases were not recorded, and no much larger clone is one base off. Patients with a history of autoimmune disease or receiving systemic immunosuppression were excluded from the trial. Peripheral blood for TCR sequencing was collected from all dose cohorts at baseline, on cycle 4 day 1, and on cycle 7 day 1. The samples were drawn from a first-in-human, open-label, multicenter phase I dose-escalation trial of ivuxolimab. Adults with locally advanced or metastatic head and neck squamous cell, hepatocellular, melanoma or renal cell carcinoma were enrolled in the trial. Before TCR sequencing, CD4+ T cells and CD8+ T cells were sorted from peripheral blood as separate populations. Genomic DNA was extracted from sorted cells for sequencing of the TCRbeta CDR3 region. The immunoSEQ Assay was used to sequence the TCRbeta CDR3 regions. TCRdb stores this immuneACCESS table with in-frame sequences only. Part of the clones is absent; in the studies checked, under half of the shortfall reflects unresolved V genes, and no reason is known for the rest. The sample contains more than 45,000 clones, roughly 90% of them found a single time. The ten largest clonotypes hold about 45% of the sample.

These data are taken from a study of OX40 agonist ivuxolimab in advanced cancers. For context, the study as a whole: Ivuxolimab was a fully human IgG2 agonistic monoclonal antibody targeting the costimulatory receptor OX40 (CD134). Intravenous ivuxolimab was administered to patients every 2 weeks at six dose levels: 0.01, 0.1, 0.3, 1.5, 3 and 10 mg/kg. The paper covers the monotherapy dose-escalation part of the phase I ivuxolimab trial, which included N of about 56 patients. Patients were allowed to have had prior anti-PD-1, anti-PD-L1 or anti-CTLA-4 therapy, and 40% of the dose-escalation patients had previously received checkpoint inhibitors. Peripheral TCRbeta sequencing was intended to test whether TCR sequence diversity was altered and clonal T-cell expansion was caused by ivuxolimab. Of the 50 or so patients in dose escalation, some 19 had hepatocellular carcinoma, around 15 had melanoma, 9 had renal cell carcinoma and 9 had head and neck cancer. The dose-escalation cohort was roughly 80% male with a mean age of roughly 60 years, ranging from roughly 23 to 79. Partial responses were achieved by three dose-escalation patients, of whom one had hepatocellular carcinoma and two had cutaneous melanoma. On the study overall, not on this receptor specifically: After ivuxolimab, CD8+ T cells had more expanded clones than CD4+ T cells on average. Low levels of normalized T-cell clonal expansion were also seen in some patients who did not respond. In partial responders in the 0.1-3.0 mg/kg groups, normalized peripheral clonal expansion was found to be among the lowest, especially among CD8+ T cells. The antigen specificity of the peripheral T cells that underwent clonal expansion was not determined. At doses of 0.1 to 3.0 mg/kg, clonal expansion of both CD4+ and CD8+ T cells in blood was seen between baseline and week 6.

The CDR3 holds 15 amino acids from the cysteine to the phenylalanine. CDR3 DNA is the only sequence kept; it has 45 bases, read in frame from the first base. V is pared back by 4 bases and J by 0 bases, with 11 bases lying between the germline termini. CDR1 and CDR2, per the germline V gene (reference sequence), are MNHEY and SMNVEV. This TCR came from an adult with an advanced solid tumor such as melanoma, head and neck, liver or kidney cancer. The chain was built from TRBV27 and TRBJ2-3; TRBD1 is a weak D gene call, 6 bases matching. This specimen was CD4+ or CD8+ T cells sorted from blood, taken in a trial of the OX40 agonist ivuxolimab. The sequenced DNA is TGTGCCAGCAGTTCAGGACAGACCAGCACAGATACGCAGTATTTT. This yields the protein CASSSGQTSTDTQYF.